This TCR beta chain is drawn from a study of radiotherapy plus CTLA-4 blockade in lung cancer. Study context: Objective response was observed in about 19% of patients, and disease control in 30% to 35%.

Each patient with chemo-refractory metastatic non-small-cell lung cancer was treated with focal radiation plus CTLA-4 blockade using ipilimumab. Germline CDR1 and CDR2: MNHNY and SVGAGI (reference sequence). V gave up 5 bases and J gave up 1 base, with 15 bases separating them. The CDR3 is 16 residues long. Sequencing used immunoSEQ multiplex PCR; TCRdb keeps in-frame clones, though not all of them. The sample yields 86,000 or so clones, 78% seen once. Study outcomes and limitations: Per reports, early blood T cell clone dynamics, plus interferon-beta, forecast response most strongly. In blood, after radiotherapy plus ipilimumab, tumor-derived TCR clones expanded.

A remark on this clone: The antigen remains unidentified.

This sequence originates from a human donor with non-small cell lung cancer who had a partial response to radiotherapy plus ipilimumab. Some clones in this sample may be carry-over from other donors' samples. This sample comprised peripheral blood, obtained from a patient treated with radiotherapy plus ipilimumab. V and J are TRBV6-6 and TRBJ2-4, with D perhaps matching TRBD2 (7 bases). CDR3 in amino acids: CASSNTGRAAKNIQYF. The CDR3 nucleotides are TGTGCCAGCAGTAACACAGGGAGGGCGGCCAAAAACATTCAGTACTTC.